This T cell receptor (beta chain) was recorded in a study of T-cell reconstitution after alpha-beta-depleted transplantation in children. For TCRbeta, the library was prepared with unique molecular identifiers. TCRdb re-called the PCR reads through MiXCR, storing one row per CDR3 protein. This sample has 900,000 or so distinct CDR3 sequences, with roughly 15% found just once. As to this clonotype: Antigen specificity is unknown.

V was cut by 5 bases and J by 2 bases, with 21 bases left in between. The CDR3 is made up of 17 amino acids. Per germline, CDR1 SGHTA and CDR2 FQGNSA. Study conclusions and caveats: One year after transplant, T-cell counts and diversity came mostly from newly produced T cells. Surviving recipient T cells and intrathymic progenitors accounted for some patients' high TCRbeta diversity at day 60. Several hundred expanded graft clones reportedly supplied alpha-beta T cells about two months after transplant.

This chain connects TRBV7-2 to TRBJ2-5; either TRBD1 or TRBD2 may fit D (6 bases each). The sequence derives from a male patient younger than 18 who had a stem cell transplant for acute lymphoblastic leukemia, so the T cells may come from the graft donor. The sample was PBMCs, mostly from graft donor cells, taken 360 days after TCRalphabeta/CD19-depleted stem cell transplant. CDR3 residues: CASSPHGGWGRQETQYF. CDR3 nucleotides: TGTGCCAGCAGCCCCCATGGGGGCTGGGGGAGGCAAGAGACCCAGTACTTC.